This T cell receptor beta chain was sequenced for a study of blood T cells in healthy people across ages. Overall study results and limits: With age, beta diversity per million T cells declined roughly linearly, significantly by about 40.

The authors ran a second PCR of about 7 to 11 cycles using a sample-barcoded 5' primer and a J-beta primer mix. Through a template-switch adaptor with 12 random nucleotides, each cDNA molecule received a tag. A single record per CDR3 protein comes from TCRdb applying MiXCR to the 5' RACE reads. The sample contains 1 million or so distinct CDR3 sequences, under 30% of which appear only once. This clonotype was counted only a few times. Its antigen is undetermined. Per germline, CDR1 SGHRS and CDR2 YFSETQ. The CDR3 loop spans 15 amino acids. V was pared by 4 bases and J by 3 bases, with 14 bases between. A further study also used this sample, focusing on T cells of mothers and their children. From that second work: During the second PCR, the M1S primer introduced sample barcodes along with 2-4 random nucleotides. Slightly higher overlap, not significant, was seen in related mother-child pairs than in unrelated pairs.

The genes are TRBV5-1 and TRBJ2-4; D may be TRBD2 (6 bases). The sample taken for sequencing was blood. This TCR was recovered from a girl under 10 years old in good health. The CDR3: CASSPAGRGKNIQYF. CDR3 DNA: TGCGCCAGCAGCCCCGCGGGACGGGGCAAAAACATTCAGTACTTC.